This T cell receptor (beta chain) was obtained from a study of Ad26.COV2.S vaccination and SARS-CoV-2 variants. The repertoire was sequenced with immunoSEQ multiplex PCR; TCRdb's copy has only in-frame clones and lacks some. This table has 300,000 to 400,000 clones, 85% to 90% appearing once. Treatment noted: 15 to 20 received Ad26.COV2.S at low or high dose, single or two shots; roughly five received placebo; per-sample allocation not given. Collection of the samples took place on day 63 after the first injection of vaccine or placebo. Ad26.COV2.S expressed prefusion-stabilized spike from the original Wuhan strain. This CDR3 is 15 amino acids long. After removal of 10 bases from V and 3 bases from J, the junction contained 5 bases not matched to a gene. Per germline, CDR1 SGHTA and CDR2 FQGNSA.

This material consisted of peripheral blood, taken in a trial of Ad26.COV2.S vaccine versus placebo. The sequence came from a person aged 18-65 years who received the Ad26.COV2.S COVID-19 vaccine or a placebo. This sequence joins TRBV7-2 and TRBJ2-3; 15 nucleotides match TRBD2. The CDR3 protein is CAIRTSGRGTDTQYF. CDR3 bases: TGTGCCATCAGGACTAGCGGGAGGGGGACAGATACGCAGTATTTT.